The 30 T cell receptor beta chains below were found in one sample sequenced in a study of read filtering for tumor transcriptome and immune sequencing. Molecular barcoded adaptors covering alpha/delta and beta/gamma chains were used on 400 to 450 ng RNA. In TCRdb, the reads were re-called with MiXCR into one record per CDR3 protein. The repertoire includes 85,000 or so distinct CDR3 sequences, more than 9% of them detected once, and more than 12% sits in the top ten. Sequenced: a population of CD138-negative cells sorted from bone marrow. These receptors were collected from a donor at least 40 years old with multiple myeloma.

This clonotype was recorded many times. The V gene is TRBV29-1, the J gene TRBJ2-5; D unclear. V gave up 5 bases and J gave up 2 bases, with 18 bases separating them. CDR1 and CDR2 from the germline V gene are SQVTM and ANQGSEA. CDR3 length equals 15 residues. CDR3 sequence (DNA): TGCAGCGTTCCCGGACCTGCGGCCAGGCAAGAGACCCAGTACTTC. Translated: CSVPGPAARQETQYF. Full variable domain (remainder filled in from reference TRBV29-1 and TRBJ2-5): SAVISQKPSRDICQRGTSLTIQCQVDSQVTMMFWYRQQPGQSLTLIATANQGSEATYESGFVIDKFPISRPNLTFSTLTVSNMSPEDSSIYLCSVPGPAARQETQYFGPGTRLLVL.

This clonotype has a handful of counts. The chain uses TRBV2 and TRBJ2-3; D is unclear. Trimming took 6 bases from V and 5 from J, leaving 12 bases between them. CDR1 SNHLY and CDR2 FYNNEI come from the germline V gene. The CDR3 loop spans 13 amino acids. CDR3 DNA: TGTGCCAGCAGCCTAAACCTTCTAGATACGCAGTATTTT. Translated, it gives CASSLNLLDTQYF. The variable domain in full, with the rest retrieved from reference TRBV2 and TRBJ2-3, is EPEVTQTPSHQVTQMGQEVILRCVPISNHLYFYWYRQILGQKVEFLVSFYNNEISEKSEIFDDQFSVERPDGSNFTLKIRSTKLEDSAMYFCASSLNLLDTQYFGPGTRLTVL.

This clonotype showed up many times. The chain links TRBV29-1 to TRBJ2-1; 9 nucleotides align to TRBD2. The germline gives CDR1 SQVTM, CDR2 ANQGSEA. This CDR3 has 16 amino acids. V was pared by 3 bases and J by 2 bases, with 8 bases of the junction left unmatched. CDR3 residues: CSVDAWSGGTYNEQFF. The CDR3 DNA is TGCAGCGTTGATGCATGGAGCGGGGGGACCTACAATGAGCAGTTCTTC.

This clonotype was seen ten or more times. This rearrangement joins TRBV29-1 to TRBJ2-3; 7 bases line up with TRBD1. The germline gives CDR1 SQVTM, CDR2 ANQGSEA. This CDR3 comprises 12 residues. V was pared by 5 bases and J by 9 bases, with 8 bases of the junction left unmatched. CDR3 DNA: TGCAGCGTTCCTCAACAGGGGAGAACGCAGTATTTT. Residues: CSVPQQGRTQYF.

This clonotype was observed a handful of times. The gene calls are TRBV29-1 and TRBJ2-5; 7 nucleotides agree with TRBD1. With 0 bases clipped from V and 5 bases from J, the junction kept 18 bases outside the gene matches. This CDR3 contains 18 residues. Germline CDR1 SQVTM, CDR2 ANQGSEA. CDR3 region: CSVEDYRDRRAPGETQYF. Written as DNA, the CDR3 is TGCAGCGTTGAAGACTACCGGGACAGACGAGCCCCAGGGGAGACCCAGTACTTC.

Ten or more counts support this clonotype. This chain joins TRBV29-1 and TRBJ2-5; the match to TRBD1 covers 7 bases. This CDR3 is 13 amino acids long. The germline gives CDR1 SQVTM, CDR2 ANQGSEA. Germline trimming cut 7 bases from V and 1 base from J; bases unmatched to any gene: 6. This chain's CDR3 is CSGGQAVQETQYF. Written as DNA, the CDR3 is TGCAGCGGCGGACAGGCGGTCCAAGAGACCCAGTACTTC.

This clonotype has a handful of counts. The J gene is TRBJ1-2, the V gene TRBV28, with D possibly being TRBD1 (6 bases). Trimming pared 3 bases from V and 4 bases from J, leaving 12 bases between. This CDR3 is 14 amino acids long. Germline V gene lookup returns CDR1 MDHEN and CDR2 SYDVKM. CDR3 DNA: TGTGCCAGCAGTTTTACAGGGCTACCCTATGGCTACACCTTC. It specifies CASSFTGLPYGYTF.

This clonotype was picked up many times. The V call is TRBV12-3 or TRBV12-4, the J call TRBJ1-4; a weak D match, TRBD1 (6 bases). This CDR3 has 18 residues. Trimming left V 4 bases short and J 0 bases short, with 18 bases between. CDR3: CASSWKSQGRATNEKLFF. The CDR3 DNA follows: TGTGCCAGCAGTTGGAAGTCCCAGGGGAGGGCAACTAATGAAAAACTGTTTTTT.

The V and J genes are TRBV7-9 and TRBJ1-4, with 8 positions matching TRBD1. V gave up 5 bases and J gave up 6 bases; unmatched junction bases: 11. This CDR3 comprises 16 residues. Germline-derived CDR1 and CDR2 are SEHNR and FQNEAQ (reference sequence). This chain's CDR3 is CASSRKDRGVDEKLFF. For the CDR3, the DNA is TGTGCCAGCAGCCGTAAAGACAGGGGTGTTGATGAAAAACTGTTTTTT.

A remark on this clonotype: This sequence may be a read error, since a much larger clone differs from it by one base. The rearrangement joins TRBV7-8 to TRBJ2-5, with 7 bases matching TRBD2. The J segment lost 6 bases and the V segment lost 6 bases, leaving 13 bases of the junction unmatched. This CDR3 spans 15 amino acids. Germline V gene sequence: CDR1 SGHVS, CDR2 FQNEAQ. CDR3 amino acids: CASRLTEGGEKTQYF. In DNA, the CDR3 is TGTGCCAGCAGGCTTACCGAGGGAGGGGAGAAGACCCAGTACTTC.

In its sample, this clonotype was seen many times. The chain employs TRBV20-1 and TRBJ1-1; no firm D call. Germline V gene sequence: CDR1 DFQATT, CDR2 SNEGSKA (reference sequence). With 1 base removed from V and 1 base from J, the gap between germline ends came to 7 bases. CDR3 length equals 13 residues. The DNA of the CDR3 is TGCAGTGCTAGAGTCGACGGGAACACTGAAGCTTTCTTT. This codes for CSARVDGNTEAFF.

The chain is built from TRBV28 and TRBJ2-7; D perhaps matches TRBD2 (7 bases). In germline, CDR1 is MDHEN, CDR2 SYDVKM. CDR3 length: 13 amino acids. V was clipped by 8 bases and J by 2 bases, with 13 bases between them. This CDR3 is CASARGGAYEQYF. In DNA form, the CDR3 reads TGTGCCAGCGCAAGGGGGGGGGCCTACGAGCAGTACTTC.

This clonotype turned up a few times. This chain connects TRBV11-2 to TRBJ2-5, with TRBD1 matching 8 bases. The CDR3 extends over 14 amino acids. The V and J ends lost 3 bases and 5 bases, in that order; junction bases with no gene match: 5. The germline V gene encodes CDR1 SGHAT and CDR2 FQNNGV. CDR3 coding DNA: TGTGCCAGCAGCTTGGGCAGGGGGCGGGAGACCCAGTACTTC. Its translation is CASSLGRGRETQYF.

This clonotype appeared a few times. This chain uses TRBV7-9 with TRBJ1-1; D is uncertain. Germline CDR1 SEHNR, CDR2 FQNEAQ (reference sequence). V was pared by 5 bases and J by 8 bases, with 9 bases between. The CDR3 runs 11 residues. In DNA, the CDR3 is TGTGCCAGCAGCGCAAATATAGAAGCTTTCTTT. This codes for CASSANIEAFF.

V usage is TRBV12-3 or TRBV12-4 and J usage is TRBJ2-2; D possibly corresponds to TRBD1 (5 bases). V lost 11 bases and J lost 6, with 25 bases in between. The CDR3 spans 16 residues. The DNA for the CDR3 is TGTGCCTCACACAGATTCGAAGGGGTTTGGGCCGGGGAGCTGTTTTTT. Translating gives CASHRFEGVWAGELFF.

This clonotype was detected many times. This sequence joins TRBV9 and TRBJ2-5; 9 bases align to TRBD2. Germline CDR1 and CDR2: SGDLS and YYNGEE. J lost 2 bases, V lost 1 base, and 6 bases had no gene match. The CDR3 sequence is 16 residues long. The CDR3 loop reads CASSVSASGVQETQYF. The CDR3 DNA sequence: TGTGCCAGCAGCGTATCGGCTAGCGGGGTACAAGAGACCCAGTACTTC.

By frequency in the sample, this clonotype is medium-sized. This chain links TRBV19 with TRBJ2-1; TRBD2 aligns across 14 bases. The trim removed 2 bases at V and 4 bases at J, leaving 7 bases unmatched. CDR1 and CDR2 from the germline V gene are LNHDA and SQIVND (reference sequence). The CDR3 consists of 18 residues. This CDR3 is CASSITAGTSGRYNEQFF. DNA for the CDR3: TGTGCCAGTAGTATAACCGCCGGGACTAGCGGGAGATACAATGAGCAGTTCTTC.

This clonotype was observed at least ten times. The CDR3 DNA reads TGCAGCGCAAATCGGGGTACGGACGAGCAGTACTTC. It translates to CSANRGTDEQYF. This chain connects TRBV29-1 to TRBJ2-7, with D maybe TRBD2 (5 bases). Trimming pared 7 bases from V and 5 bases from J, leaving 15 bases between. The CDR3 contains 12 residues. Per the germline V gene, CDR1 is SQVTM and CDR2 is ANQGSEA.

This clonotype has more than one count but fewer than ten. A much larger clone lies a single base off, so this may be a read error. V is TRBV2 and J is TRBJ2-1; D remains unclear. This CDR3 has 12 amino acids. Germline values: CDR1 SNHLY, CDR2 FYNNEI. CDR3 coding DNA: TGTGCCGGCAGTTCTCTTCACAATGAGCAGTTCTTC. Amino acid sequence: CAGSSLHNEQFF.

This clonotype has a count of ten or more. This chain uses TRBV7-3 with TRBJ2-1; D is unclear. CDR1 is SGHTA and CDR2 is FQGTGA in the germline V gene. The CDR3 is 12 residues long. Trimming took 3 bases from V and 10 from J, leaving 10 bases between them. CDR3 in DNA: TGTGCCAGCAGCTTTGTACGAGGCGAGCAGTTCTTC. This sequence encodes CASSFVRGEQFF.

In regard to this clonotype: The junction does not match germline at one end; this may be a read error. J is TRBJ2-4 and V is TRBV27, with D hard to call. Germline CDR1 is MNHEY and CDR2 is SMNVEV (reference sequence). The CDR3 extends over 14 amino acids. CDR3 loop: CASRSYRVKSIQYF. Written as DNA, the CDR3 is TGTGCCAGCAGATCGTATAGGGTCAAAAGCATTCAGTACTTC.

The chain uses TRBV7-8 and TRBJ1-1, with D perhaps TRBD1 (6 bases). Trimming stripped 1 base from V and 8 bases from J, with 11 bases between. Germline-derived CDR1 and CDR2 are SGHVS and FQNEAQ. This CDR3 has 13 residues. CDR3 region: CASSLVLGAEAFF. CDR3 sequence (DNA): TGTGCCAGCAGCTTAGTCTTGGGGGCGGAAGCTTTCTTT.

This clonotype was seen at least ten times. The V call is TRBV11-2, the J call TRBJ1-4; TRBD1 matches at 7 bases. This CDR3 spans 15 amino acids. Losses at the gene ends were 3 bases for V and 7 bases for J; bases not matched to a gene: 8. Germline V CDR1 and CDR2: SGHAT, FQNNGV. CDR3 residues: CASSFDREPGEKLFF. DNA for the CDR3: TGTGCCAGCAGCTTCGACAGGGAGCCGGGTGAAAAACTGTTTTTT.

About this clonotype itself: The germline gene is not matched at one end of the junction; a read error may be the cause. The chain has TRBV7-2 and TRBJ1-5; 8 bases map to TRBD1. The CDR3 totals 15 residues. CDR1 is SGHTA, CDR2 FQGNSA, per germline. CDR3 sequence (DNA): TGTGCCATCAGCTACACAGGGGGTGTAAATCAGCCCCGGCATTTT. It specifies CAISYTGGVNQPRHF.

This clonotype appeared many times. This chain uses TRBV7-3 with TRBJ1-2; 9 bases are shared with TRBD1. The V segment lost 3 bases and the J segment 0 bases; nucleotides outside the gene matches: 5. Germline CDR1 is SGHTA and CDR2 is FQGTGA. The CDR3 length is 16 residues. The CDR3 sequence is CASSLGGQGSNYGYTF. The DNA for the CDR3 is TGTGCCAGCAGCTTGGGGGGACAGGGTTCTAACTATGGCTACACCTTC.

Note on this clonotype: This may come from a read error, since a much larger clone is one base off. This sequence joins TRBV28 and TRBJ2-1; TRBD2 matches 7 bases. With 4 bases clipped from V and 9 bases from J, the junction kept 9 bases outside the gene matches. The germline CDR1 and CDR2 sequences are MDHEN and SYDVKM. The length of the CDR3 is 14 residues. The CDR3 DNA reads TGTGCCAGCAGTTCAGCCAGGACTAGTGGTGAGCAGTTCTTC. Protein product: CASSSARTSGEQFF. Drawing the rest from reference TRBV28 and TRBJ2-1, the complete variable domain is DVKVTQSSRYLVKRTGEKVFLECVQDMDHENMFWYRQDPGLGLRLIYFSYDVKMKEKGDIPEGYSVSREKKERFSLILESASTNQTSMYLCASSSARTSGEQFFGPGTRLTVL.

This clonotype was counted at least ten times. The gene calls are TRBV5-1 and TRBJ2-5; D may be TRBD1 (6 bases). The V end was cut by 4 bases, the J end by 2 bases, with 18 bases between. The CDR3 spans 16 residues. In germline, CDR1 is SGHRS, CDR2 YFSETQ. DNA of the CDR3: TGCGCCAGCAGCCAACCGGGACAAGGTCGACAAGAGACCCAGTACTTC. It codes for CASSQPGQGRQETQYF.

Ten or more counts support this clonotype. The J gene is TRBJ2-3, the V gene TRBV19; TRBD2 might be the D (5 bases). V dropped 4 bases and J dropped 8 bases, with 16 bases sitting between them. CDR1 is LNHDA, CDR2 SQIVND, per germline (reference sequence). The CDR3 has 14 residues. CDR3 loop: CASSRTDLPGTQYF. In nucleotides, the CDR3 is TGTGCCAGTAGTAGGACTGACCTCCCCGGTACGCAGTATTTT.

In this sample, this clonotype turned up a few times. The rearrangement uses TRBV28 and TRBJ1-1, with D unresolved. Trimming cost V 5 bases and J 3 bases, with 19 bases left between them. Germline V CDR1 and CDR2: MDHEN, SYDVKM. CDR3 length: 16 amino acids. CDR3 coding DNA: TGTGCCAGCAGTGGCTCGCCCGGGAGGGATCACACTGAAGCTTTCTTT. It is translated as CASSGSPGRDHTEAFF.

Concerning this clonotype itself: This likely stems from a read error, as it lies one base from a far larger clone. Here the CDR3 DNA reads TGTGCCAGCAGCTTAGATTTTACCAACAATGAGCAGCTCTTC. Translated: CASSLDFTNNEQLF. The chain joins TRBV11-3 to TRBJ2-1; no clear D gene. The CDR3 totals 14 residues. Germline V gene sequence: CDR1 SGHNT, CDR2 YENEEA.